This TCR beta chain stems from a study of CD8+ T cells in alopecia areata. Overall study findings and caveats: Mouse data revealed clearer TCR sharing than patient data did, a gap possibly tied to HLA.

RNA, once extracted, was reverse transcribed into cDNA for use as the sequencing template. The method was immunoSEQ multiplex PCR; TCRdb's version includes in-frame clones alone and lacks a portion of them. Listed for the sample are some 120,000 clones, none seen a single time. Including both end residues, the CDR3 is 11 amino acids long. The V gene's germline CDR1 is NSQYPW and CDR2 LRSPGD (reference sequence). This clone has just a few counts. The antigen is undetermined. The limits of the CDR3 on the DNA are not certain, so only TCRdb's listed CDR3 is given. The listed genes are named as in mouse. The receptor comes from a C3H/HeJ mouse with alopecia areata. MHC haplotype here: H2-k. The rearrangement uses TRBV1 and TRBJ1-3. Material: lesional skin. CDR3: CTCSADFGLYF.